This TCR beta chain was recorded in a study of cytomegalovirus exposure and HLA in healthy donors. The CDR3 has 15 residues. V was pared by 5 bases and J by 0 bases, with 11 bases between. Germline V CDR1 and CDR2: SEHNR, FQNEAQ (reference sequence). In the PCR, 60 Vbeta and 13 Jbeta primers were used. TCRdb's table, derived via immunoSEQ multiplex PCR, lists solely in-frame clones and lacks some. The table lists roughly 230,000 clones, about nine tenths of them singletons. The V gene is TRBV7-9, the J gene TRBJ1-3, with a weak D call TRBD1 (5 bases). Sequencing input: PBMCs. This clonotype originated in a girl aged 2 to 9 in good health and CMV-seronegative. The CDR3 bases are TGTGCCAGCAGCCATGACAGATACTCTGGAAACACCATATATTTT. Translation gives CASSHDRYSGNTIYF.